Listed here are 11 T cell receptor beta chains from one sample, sequenced in a study of post-analysis software for immune sequencing data. Findings of the study overall: Patients carried roughly five TRBV segments more frequently than controls did, and TRBV5-6, TRBV5-1 and TRBV20-1 were among them.

Presence of unique molecular identifiers characterized the TCR beta cDNA libraries. TCRdb re-called the PCR reads with MiXCR, one entry per CDR3 protein. Here the sample spans hundreds of thousands of distinct CDR3 sequences, about 57% being singletons. No cognate antigen is known for these TCRs. Sequencing was carried out using blood. All receptors derive from a girl between 10 and 17 years old with multiple sclerosis.

The rearrangement links TRBV21-1 to TRBJ2-7; the DNA was not used to check the table's D call, TRBD2. TRBV21-1 is noted as a pseudogene. The CDR3 covers 16 residues. This chain's CDR3 is CASSREERVYSYEQYF. CDR3 in DNA: TGTGCCAGCAGCAGAGAAGAGCGGGTCTATTCCTACGAGCAGTACTTC.

This chain joins TRBV12-5 and TRBJ2-2, with 13 bases matching TRBD2. This CDR3 contains 18 residues. The V gene end was trimmed by 0 bases and the J gene end by 5 bases; junction bases not matched to a gene: 6. Looked up from germline, CDR1 is LGHNT and CDR2 is FRNRAP. The CDR3 sequence: CASGLVPTSGRTTGELFF. CDR3 coding DNA: TGTGCTAGTGGTTTGGTACCGACTAGCGGGAGGACGACCGGGGAGCTGTTTTTT.

The V call is TRBV5-8, the J call TRBJ1-2, with 9 bases matching TRBD1. The CDR3 has 16 residues. V was pared by 6 bases and J by 3 bases, with 12 bases of the junction left unmatched. Germline V lookup: CDR1 SGHTS, CDR2 YDEGEE. The CDR3 is CASTRSGTGTYYGYTF. CDR3 nucleotides: TGTGCCAGCACCCGCTCCGGGACAGGGACTTACTATGGCTACACCTTC.

This chain links TRBV18 with TRBJ2-5; TRBD2 matches at 7 bases. J gave up 1 base and V 1 base, and 12 bases lay outside the gene matches. CDR1 is KGHSH, CDR2 LQKENI, per germline. The length of the CDR3 is 18 residues. The CDR3 bases are TGTGCCAGCTCACCACGGGGCGGGAGTCGTGGGCTCCAAGAGACCCAGTACTTC. Translated: CASSPRGGSRGLQETQYF.

The chain is built from TRBV20-1 and TRBJ2-3; TRBD2 agrees at 10 bases. CDR1 is DFQATT, CDR2 SNEGSKA, per germline (reference sequence). CDR3 size: 17 residues. Unmatched junction bases numbered 14, after V lost 5 bases and J lost 3 bases. Here the CDR3 reads CSAPGVAGGGGTDTQYF. The CDR3 DNA reads as TGCAGTGCTCCCGGGGTAGCGGGGGGTGGGGGGACAGATACGCAGTATTTT.

In DNA, the CDR3 is TGCAGCGTGAGCCCCTGGGGAGGGCCTAACTATGGCTACACCTTC. This gives the protein CSVSPWGGPNYGYTF. The rearrangement links TRBV29-1 to TRBJ1-2, with D hard to call. V was clipped by 6 bases and J by 0 bases, with 17 bases between them. Germline assignment: CDR1 SQVTM and CDR2 ANQGSEA. The CDR3 length is 15 residues.

This clonotype turned up a few times. The V gene is TRBV20-1, the J gene TRBJ2-5; 7 nucleotides agree with TRBD2. Germline V gene data show CDR1 as DFQATT and CDR2 as SNEGSKA (reference sequence). The V and J ends lost 2 bases and 2 bases, in that order; junction bases with no gene match: 2. The CDR3 is made up of 13 amino acids. The CDR3 nucleotides are TGCAGTGCTAGAACTAGCGTTCAAGAGACCCAGTACTTC. Translation: CSARTSVQETQYF.

This clonotype has just one count. The rearrangement uses TRBV7-9 and TRBJ2-5; D tentatively reads TRBD1 or TRBD2 (5 bases each). Trimming pared 1 base from V and 0 bases from J, leaving 9 bases between. Germline CDR1 SEHNR, CDR2 FQNEAQ (reference sequence). CDR3 length: 15 residues. DNA of the CDR3: TGTGCCAGCAGCTTAGAAGAGGGGTACCAAGAGACCCAGTACTTC. It is translated as CASSLEEGYQETQYF.

The J gene is TRBJ2-5, the V gene TRBV14; 8 nucleotides agree with TRBD1. V was pared by 3 bases and J by 4 bases, with 7 bases of the junction left unmatched. Germline CDR1 is SGHDN and CDR2 is FVKESK. The CDR3 extends over 15 amino acids. The CDR3 sequence is CASSQQGARGETQYF. In DNA form, the CDR3 reads TGTGCCAGCAGCCAGCAGGGGGCCAGAGGAGAGACCCAGTACTTC.

The table lists this clonotype with a few counts. This chain joins TRBV5-5 and TRBJ2-1; D not certain. V lost 6 bases, J lost 5 bases, and 18 bases lay in between. The germline V gene has CDR1 SGHKS and CDR2 YYEKEE (reference sequence). The CDR3 contains 15 residues. The DNA of the CDR3 is TGTGCCAGCACCAGCAGGTTCTATCTTAACAATGAGCAGTTCTTC. This encodes CASTSRFYLNNEQFF.

The rearrangement uses TRBV5-1 and TRBJ2-7; tentative D call: TRBD2 (5 bases). CDR1 SGHRS and CDR2 YFSETQ come from the germline V gene. V dropped 0 bases and J dropped 6 bases, with 7 bases sitting between them. The CDR3 sequence is 12 residues long. The chain's CDR3 is CASSLATSEQYF. DNA for the CDR3: TGCGCCAGCAGCTTGGCTACTAGCGAGCAGTACTTC.